This passage covers 23 T cell receptor beta chains from one sample sequenced in a study of cytomegalovirus exposure and HLA in healthy donors. Primers for the PCR totalled 60 Vbeta and 13 Jbeta. Sequencing was performed with immunoSEQ multiplex PCR; in TCRdb, only in-frame clones are kept and a portion is missing. The sample has about 170,000 clones. The sample was PBMCs. The receptor source for this set is a woman aged 60 to 75 in good health and CMV-seronegative.

The rearrangement joins TRBV5-1 to TRBJ2-7; D unclear. CDR1 and CDR2 from the germline V gene are SGHRS and YFSETQ. V lost 5 bases to trimming and J lost 2 bases, with 17 bases between them. The CDR3 has 15 residues. In DNA, the CDR3 is TGCGCCAGCAGTATTTATTTCGCAGGCCCCTACGAGCAGTACTTC. It specifies CASSIYFAGPYEQYF.

This chain links TRBV13 with TRBJ2-5; 8 bases map to TRBD1. The better agreement between TRBJ2-7 and the DNA end casts doubt on the J call. Germline values: CDR1 PRHDT, CDR2 FYEKMQ (reference sequence). This CDR3 spans 14 amino acids. CDR3 region: CASSPRTGMYEQYF. The CDR3 region has the DNA TGTGCCAGCAGCCCTAGGACAGGGATGTACGAGCAGTACTTC.

This chain joins TRBV2 and TRBJ2-5, with D unresolved. The CDR3 consists of 11 residues. V lost 5 bases and J lost 2, with 3 bases in between. The germline CDR1 and CDR2 sequences are SNHLY and FYNNEI. DNA for the CDR3: TGTGCCAGCAGTACTCAAGAGACCCAGTACTTC. It specifies CASSTQETQYF.

The CDR3 reads CASSLAGQGKAVRTQYF. DNA of the CDR3: TGTGCCAGCAGCTTAGCTGGACAGGGTAAGGCAGTTAGGACCCAGTACTTC. This chain links TRBV7-8 with TRBJ2-5; TRBD1 aligns across 8 bases. V shed 0 bases and J 7 bases; nucleotides not matched to a gene: 13. Germline V gene data show CDR1 as SGHVS and CDR2 as FQNEAQ. The CDR3 has 17 amino acids. Supplemented by reference TRBV7-8 and TRBJ2-5, the full variable domain reads GAGVSQSPRYKVAKRGQDVALRCDPISGHVSLFWYQQALGQGPEFLTYFQNEAQLDKSGLPSDRFFAERPEGSVSTLKIQRTQQEDSAVYLCASSLAGQGKAVRTQYFGPGTRLLVL.

The chain links TRBV18 to TRBJ2-7, with 12 positions matching TRBD2. CDR3 size: 15 residues. The junction had 4 bases not matched to a gene; V was cut back by 6 bases and J by 1 base. Germline V gene data show CDR1 as KGHSH and CDR2 as LQKENI. CDR3 protein: CASSRTSGASYEQYF. In nucleotides, the CDR3 is TGTGCCAGCTCTCGGACTAGCGGGGCGTCCTACGAGCAGTACTTC. The whole variable domain, remainder taken from reference TRBV18 and TRBJ2-7, is NAGVMQNPRHLVRRRGQEARLRCSPMKGHSHVYWYRQLPEEGLKFMVYLQKENIIDESGMPKERFSAEFPKEGPSILRIQQVVRGDSAAYFCASSRTSGASYEQYFGPGTRLTVT.

CDR3 residues: CASSYFGQGAHYGYTF. The CDR3 bases are TGTGCCAGCAGTTACTTTGGGCAGGGGGCCCACTATGGCTACACCTTC. V is TRBV6-5 and J is TRBJ1-2; 8 bases align to TRBD1. Germline loops: CDR1 MNHEY, CDR2 SVGAGI. The CDR3 is 16 residues long. After removal of 1 base from V and 3 bases from J, the junction contained 7 bases not matched to a gene.

The gene calls are TRBV19 and TRBJ1-1; 7 nucleotides match TRBD1. Germline assignment: CDR1 LNHDA and CDR2 SQIVND (reference sequence). J was trimmed by 3 bases and V by 9 bases; bases with no gene match: 7. This CDR3 has 13 amino acids. The CDR3 is CASRQGVYTEAFF. The DNA of the CDR3 is TGTGCCAGCAGACAGGGTGTGTACACTGAAGCTTTCTTT.

The rearrangement joins TRBV5-1 to TRBJ2-3; D may be TRBD2 (5 bases). V was trimmed by 0 bases and J by 6 bases, leaving 8 bases between them. The CDR3 contains 13 residues. Germline CDR1 is SGHRS and CDR2 is YFSETQ. The CDR3 DNA reads TGCGCCAGCAGCTTGGAAGCGGCCGATACGCAGTATTTT. Amino acids: CASSLEAADTQYF.

The chain combines TRBV5-1 with TRBJ2-7; TRBD2 matches 7 bases. This CDR3 comprises 14 residues. Germline lookup yields CDR1 SGHRS and CDR2 YFSETQ. Losses at the gene ends were 4 bases for V and 2 bases for J; bases not matched to a gene: 6. This CDR3 is CASSGEGFPYEQYF. CDR3 DNA: TGCGCCAGCAGCGGGGAGGGATTCCCCTACGAGCAGTACTTC.

The chain couples TRBV21-1 to TRBJ2-7; the table's D gene call, TRBD2, was not cross checked with the DNA. TRBV21-1 is noted as a pseudogene. There are 17 residues in the CDR3. The CDR3 spells CASSKGEETGRAYEQYF. Here the CDR3 DNA reads TGTGCCAGCAGCAAAGGAGAGGAAACAGGGAGGGCCTACGAGCAGTACTTC.

This rearrangement joins TRBV4-2 to TRBJ2-1; 9 bases match TRBD1. Germline trimming cut 0 bases from V and 12 bases from J; bases unmatched to any gene: 3. This CDR3 is built from 13 residues. The V gene's germline CDR1 is LGHNA and CDR2 YNFKEQ. Here the CDR3 DNA reads TGTGCCAGCAGCCAAGATCAGGGACAGGGGCAGTTCTTC. Its protein is CASSQDQGQGQFF.

This chain links TRBV28 with TRBJ1-3; the match to TRBD1 covers 7 bases. The CDR3 runs 15 residues. Germline-derived CDR1 and CDR2 are MDHEN and SYDVKM. V gave up 1 base and J gave up 7 bases; unmatched junction bases: 7. Here the CDR3 reads CASSLSTGYSNTIYF. The CDR3 DNA reads as TGTGCCAGCAGTTTATCGACAGGGTATTCGAACACCATATATTTT.

The chain combines TRBV7-3 with TRBJ2-3; D unclear. From germline, CDR1 is SGHTA and CDR2 FQGTGA. The CDR3 has 13 amino acids. V gave up 8 bases and J gave up 2 bases, with 11 bases separating them. CDR3 sequence reads: CASQQQSTDTQYF. The CDR3 DNA reads as TGTGCCAGCCAACAGCAATCCACAGATACGCAGTATTTT.

The chain employs TRBV7-2 and TRBJ2-7, with 11 bases fitting TRBD2. V lost 5 bases to trimming and J lost 5 bases; unmatched junction nucleotides: 11. The germline V gene encodes CDR1 SGHTA and CDR2 FQGNSA. This CDR3 comprises 16 residues. The CDR3 spells CASSQGIAGGIHEQYF. In nucleotides, the CDR3 is TGTGCCAGCAGCCAGGGGATAGCGGGGGGGATCCACGAGCAGTACTTC. Drawing the rest from reference TRBV7-2 and TRBJ2-7, the complete variable domain is GAGVSQSPSNKVTEKGKDVELRCDPISGHTALYWYRQSLGQGLEFLIYFQGNSAPDKSGLPSDRFSAERTGGSVSTLTIQRTQQEDSAVYLCASSQGIAGGIHEQYFGPGTRLTVT.

The V and J genes are TRBV18 and TRBJ1-1; 12 bases fit TRBD1. Germline V CDR1 and CDR2: KGHSH, LQKENI. The CDR3 has 17 amino acids. After removal of 3 bases from V and 2 bases from J, the junction contained 7 bases not matched to a gene. This chain's CDR3 is CASSPQGTGGRNTEAFF. The CDR3 bases are TGTGCCAGCTCACCGCAAGGGACAGGGGGCCGTAACACTGAAGCTTTCTTT.

The rearrangement uses TRBV7-2 and TRBJ1-5; D call uncertain. Germline loops: CDR1 SGHTA, CDR2 FQGNSA. With 6 bases removed from V and 4 bases from J, the gap between germline ends came to 13 bases. The CDR3 spans 14 residues. CDR3 loop: CASRPPGRNQPQHF. The CDR3, as DNA: TGTGCCAGCAGACCGCCTGGGAGAAATCAGCCCCAGCATTTT.

The V call is TRBV5-4, the J call TRBJ2-6; D is possibly TRBD2 (6 bases). The CDR3 runs to 18 residues. Germline V gene data show CDR1 as SGHNT and CDR2 as YYREEE (reference sequence). Trimming left V 0 bases short and J 1 base short, with 14 bases between. The CDR3 loop reads CASSLGAGIVSGANVLTF. CDR3 bases: TGTGCCAGCAGCTTGGGAGCGGGTATAGTTTCTGGGGCCAACGTCCTGACTTTC. Complete variable domain (other parts from reference TRBV5-4 and TRBJ2-6): ETGVTQSPTHLIKTRGQQVTLRCSSQSGHNTVSWYQQALGQGPQFIFQYYREEENGRGNFPPRFSGLQFPNYSSELNVNALELDDSALYLCASSLGAGIVSGANVLTFGAGSRLTVL.

The CDR3 DNA is TGTGCCAGCAAAGGGGCAGGTGAAGCTTTCTTT. Its protein is CASKGAGEAFF. The gene calls are TRBV25-1 and TRBJ1-1, with TRBD1 as a possible D gene (5 bases). This CDR3 comprises 11 residues. The germline V gene has CDR1 MGHDK and CDR2 SYGVNS. V was cut by 7 bases and J by 7 bases, with 10 bases left in between.

The rearrangement uses TRBV5-1 and TRBJ1-1, with D hard to call. The CDR3 runs to 13 residues. CDR1 is SGHRS and CDR2 is YFSETQ in the germline V gene. Deletions cut 2 bases from V and 5 bases from J, with 10 bases between. The DNA of the CDR3 is TGCGCCAGCAGCTTACTTGGACTTACTGAAGCTTTCTTT. Protein product: CASSLLGLTEAFF.

V usage is TRBV6-1 and J usage is TRBJ1-5; D perhaps matches TRBD1 (6 bases). Germline V gene sequence: CDR1 MNHNS, CDR2 SASEGT. With 6 bases removed from V and 2 bases from J, the gap between germline ends came to 14 bases. The CDR3 sequence is 15 residues long. Written as DNA, the CDR3 is TGTGCCAGCAGGACACAGGGCCGTGGCAATCAGCCCCAGCATTTT. Translated: CASRTQGRGNQPQHF.

J is TRBJ1-2 and V is TRBV4-1; TRBD1 agrees at 7 bases. The CDR3 contains 16 residues. The V and J ends lost 4 bases and 0 bases, in that order; junction bases with no gene match: 8. Germline CDR1 and CDR2: MGHRA and YSYEKL. CDR3: CASSRGDSSANYGYTF. Here the CDR3 DNA reads TGCGCCAGCAGCCGGGGGGACAGCTCAGCTAACTATGGCTACACCTTC.

This sequence joins TRBV6-6 and TRBJ1-2, with D hard to call. Trimming left V 2 bases short and J 3 bases short, with 10 bases between. This CDR3 region has 14 residues. Germline-derived CDR1 and CDR2 are MNHNY and SVGAGI (reference sequence). The CDR3 coding sequence is TGTGCCAGCAGTTACGGAGGGAACGACTATGGCTACACCTTC. Translation: CASSYGGNDYGYTF.

The chain joins TRBV4-1 to TRBJ2-7; 8 nucleotides agree with TRBD1. V lost 5 bases to trimming and J lost 5 bases; unmatched junction nucleotides: 11. The CDR3 runs to 15 residues. The V gene's germline CDR1 is MGHRA and CDR2 YSYEKL. The CDR3 is CASSARTGNVDEQYF. The CDR3 bases are TGCGCCAGCAGCGCCCGGACAGGGAATGTCGACGAGCAGTACTTC.